Described below is a single T cell receptor beta chain sequence and its context. Original data processing: Counts of nucleated cells, estimated from reference gene primer amplification, were obtained. Some clones are missing from TCRdb's copy, which holds only in-frame ones; the method was immunoSEQ multiplex PCR. V and J calls and clone size come straight from that table; D and trimming were deduced from the DNA. The sample shows about 410,000 clones, 90% of them seen only once. The age range of participants was roughly 18 to 90 years, with residence in about two dozen US areas. The CDR3 is 15 residues long. Germline V CDR1 and CDR2: SGDLS, YYNGEE. Trimming took 2 bases from V and 1 from J; bases not matched to a gene: 2. This specimen comes from a study of blood T cell repertoires in COVID-19. Whole-study context: The analysed material was cDNA or gDNA that came from T cells, B-cell-depleted T cells, or PBMCs.

This sequence joins TRBV9 and TRBJ2-1; TRBD2 matches at 8 bases. The sample comprised PBMCs or T cells enriched from blood (not recorded which). This TCR was sampled from a man between 18 and 29 years old who had recovered from COVID-19. CDR3 sequence reads: CASSVGTRSYNEQFF. The DNA for the CDR3 is TGTGCCAGCAGCGTGGGGACTAGGTCCTACAATGAGCAGTTCTTC.